This T cell receptor (beta chain) originates from a study of radiation and T cells in renal cell carcinoma (TCRdb year 2020). Looking at the study overall: The samples were drawn from a clinical trial, where primary renal cell carcinomas were treated with 15 Gy of stereotactic body radiation therapy and then removed by nephrectomy 4 weeks afterward. A total of roughly 4 million unique CDR3 nucleotide sequences, encoding around 2.7 million unique CDR3 amino acid sequences, were found across all 50 or so samples. In total, 50 to 55 samples, comprising 26 tumors and 27 peripheral blood samples, were subjected to TCR beta sequencing. Summary of the overall study and its limitations: Changes in the blood repertoire were not tracked past 4 weeks after treatment. In blood, the top tumor clonotypes increased between baseline and 2 weeks post-radiation and then shrank by 4 weeks, which suggests that tumor-resident clones expanded only transiently. Because no pretreatment tumor biopsies were available, whether clonotypes were present in the tumor at baseline could not be determined. With a single-armed trial design, the study had no way to address how radiation dose or scheduling affects the TCR repertoire.

TCR beta libraries were generated from genomic DNA with the immunoSEQ kit, following the manufacturer's recommendations. For library preparation, a first multiplex PCR was performed with proprietary primers, followed by a second PCR in which unique barcodes were added, and bead cleanups were performed after each round. Each sample batch included a kit-provided positive control reaction and a negative control reaction. The final libraries were assessed on an Agilent 4200 TapeStation D1000 ScreenTape, pooled by volume, and quantified by qPCR. Sequencing was performed on an Illumina NextSeq500 using a MidOutput 150-cycle cartridge, with 156 Read1 cycles, 15 Index1 cycles, and the kit custom primers. The pooled library was loaded at approximately 1.1 pM with a roughly 22% PhiX control spike-in. Per the source publication's procedure: Vendor-processed data were analyzed in R, with a clonotype defined as all T cells sharing the same CDR3 nucleotide sequence. For clone abundance analyses, frequencies were normalized to the 10,000 most abundant clones per sample. Public T cell clones, averaging fewer than five per sample, were removed before analysis. An abundance difference of at least 32-fold between compartments was the criterion for calling clonotypes tumor-enriched or baseline blood-enriched. A beta-binomial differential abundance model was used to identify clonotypes that were expanded or contracted between blood time points. Tumor-blood repertoire similarity was measured with the Baroni-Urbani and Buser coefficient, and group comparisons used two-tailed Wilcoxon tests in R. TCRdb carries this immuneACCESS record with in-frame sequences only. Its versions omit some clonotypes, under half of them owing to an unresolved V gene in the studies checked, with the rest unexplained. V, J and clone size reflect that table, while D and trimming were determined from the DNA. The sample table contains tens of thousands of clones; only one count was recorded for roughly 79% of them. The ten largest clones take up about 7% of the sample.

V is cut by 1 base and J by 8 bases, and the space between the germline ends is 14 bases. The CDR3 measures 14 amino acids from cysteine to phenylalanine. Of all the DNA, just the CDR3 is kept, 42 bases in frame from base 1. CDR1 and CDR2, looked up from the germline V gene, are SGHRS and YFSETQ. This clone was seen a few times. The clone's antigen remains unknown. The record has no base qualities; no much larger clone is one base away. Interpreted using the paper, the time point label stands for: blood 2 weeks post-SBRT. The sample's treatment or condition, from its label and the paper: 15 Gy SBRT to primary tumor, nephrectomy 4 weeks later. To follow tumor-enriched clonotypes, peripheral blood was collected serially from radiation-treated patients at baseline and again at 2 weeks and 4 weeks after SBRT. Every patient had renal cell carcinoma of clear cell pathology. The QIAamp DNA Blood Mini Kit (Qiagen) was used to prepare genomic DNA for TCR sequencing. The analyses included just those samples that passed every quality control check.

Source: blood, taken from a patient whose treatment included radiotherapy and nephrectomy. The TCR originated in a man in his 60s with renal cell carcinoma. The rearranged chain carries TRBV5-1 and TRBJ2-3; the D gene cannot be named for sure. The bases read TGCGCCAGCAGCTTGCCCGGACGTCGAGGTACGCAGTATTTT. Its translation is CASSLPGRRGTQYF.